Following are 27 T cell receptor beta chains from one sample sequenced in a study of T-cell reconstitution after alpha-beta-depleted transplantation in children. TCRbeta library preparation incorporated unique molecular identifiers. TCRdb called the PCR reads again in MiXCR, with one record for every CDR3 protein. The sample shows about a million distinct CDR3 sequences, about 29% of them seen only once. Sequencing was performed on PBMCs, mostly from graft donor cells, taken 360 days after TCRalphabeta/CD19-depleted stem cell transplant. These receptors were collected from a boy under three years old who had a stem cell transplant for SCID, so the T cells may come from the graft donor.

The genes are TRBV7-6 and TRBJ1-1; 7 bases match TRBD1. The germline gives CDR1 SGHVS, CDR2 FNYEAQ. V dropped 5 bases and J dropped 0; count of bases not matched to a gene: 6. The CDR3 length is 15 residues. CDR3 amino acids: CASSSQGEMNTEAFF. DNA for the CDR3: TGTGCCAGCAGCAGCCAGGGGGAGATGAACACTGAAGCTTTCTTT.

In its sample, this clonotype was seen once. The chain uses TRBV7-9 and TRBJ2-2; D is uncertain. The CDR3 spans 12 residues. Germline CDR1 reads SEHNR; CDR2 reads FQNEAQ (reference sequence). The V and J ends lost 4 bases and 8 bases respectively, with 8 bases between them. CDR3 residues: CASSWSSGELFF. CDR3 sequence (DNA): TGTGCCAGCAGCTGGAGTTCGGGGGAGCTGTTTTTT.

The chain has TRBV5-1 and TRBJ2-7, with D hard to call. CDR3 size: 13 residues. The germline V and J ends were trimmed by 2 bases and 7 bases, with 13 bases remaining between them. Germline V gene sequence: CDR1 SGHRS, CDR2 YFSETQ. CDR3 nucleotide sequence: TGCGCCAGCAGCTTCCCTCACGATTCGGAGCAGTACTTC. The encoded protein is CASSFPHDSEQYF.

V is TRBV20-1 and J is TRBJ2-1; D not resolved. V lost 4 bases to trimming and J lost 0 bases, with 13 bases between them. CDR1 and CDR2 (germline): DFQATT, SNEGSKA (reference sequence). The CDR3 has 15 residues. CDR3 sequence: CSATFWGSSYNEQFF. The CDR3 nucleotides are TGCAGTGCTACATTTTGGGGAAGCTCCTACAATGAGCAGTTCTTC.

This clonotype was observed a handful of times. The DNA for the CDR3 is TGTGCCAGCAGTTACTCGAATCCAGAAAAACTGTTTTTT. Residues: CASSYSNPEKLFF. The chain recombines TRBV6-5 with TRBJ1-4; D remains unclear. The germline V gene has CDR1 MNHEY and CDR2 SVGAGI. Trimming shortened V by 0 bases and J by 8 bases, and 7 bases separated the two germline ends. The CDR3 consists of 13 residues.

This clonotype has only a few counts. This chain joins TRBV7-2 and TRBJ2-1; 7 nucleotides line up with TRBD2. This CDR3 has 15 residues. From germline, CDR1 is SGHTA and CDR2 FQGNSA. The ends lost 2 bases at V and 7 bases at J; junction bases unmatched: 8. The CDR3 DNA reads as TGTGCCAGCAGCTTAACGCGCACTAGCGAAAATGAGCAGTTCTTC. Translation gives CASSLTRTSENEQFF.

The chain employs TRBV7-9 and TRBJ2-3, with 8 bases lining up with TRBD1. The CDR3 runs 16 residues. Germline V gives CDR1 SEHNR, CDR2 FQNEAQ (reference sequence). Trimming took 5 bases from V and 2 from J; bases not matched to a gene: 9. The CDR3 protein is CASSGTGQDHTDTQYF. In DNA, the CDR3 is TGTGCCAGCAGCGGGACAGGACAGGACCACACAGATACGCAGTATTTT.

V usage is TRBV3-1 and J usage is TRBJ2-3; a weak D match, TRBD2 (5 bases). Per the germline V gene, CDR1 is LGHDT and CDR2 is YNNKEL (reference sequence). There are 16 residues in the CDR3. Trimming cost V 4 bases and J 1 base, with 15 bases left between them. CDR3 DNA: TGTGCCAGCAGCCCCCACCTAGCCCCCGGCACAGATACGCAGTATTTT. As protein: CASSPHLAPGTDTQYF.

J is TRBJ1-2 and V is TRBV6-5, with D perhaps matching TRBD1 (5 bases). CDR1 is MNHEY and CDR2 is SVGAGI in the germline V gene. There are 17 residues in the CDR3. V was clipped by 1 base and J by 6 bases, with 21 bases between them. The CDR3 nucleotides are TGTGCCAGCAGTTACTTACGATGGGAACAGGACTCTCATGGCTACACCTTC. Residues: CASSYLRWEQDSHGYTF.

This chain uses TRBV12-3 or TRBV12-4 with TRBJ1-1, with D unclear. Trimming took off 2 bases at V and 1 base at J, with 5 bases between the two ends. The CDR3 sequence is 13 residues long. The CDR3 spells CASSLHPNTEAFF. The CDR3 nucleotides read TGTGCCAGCAGTTTACACCCGAACACTGAAGCTTTCTTT.

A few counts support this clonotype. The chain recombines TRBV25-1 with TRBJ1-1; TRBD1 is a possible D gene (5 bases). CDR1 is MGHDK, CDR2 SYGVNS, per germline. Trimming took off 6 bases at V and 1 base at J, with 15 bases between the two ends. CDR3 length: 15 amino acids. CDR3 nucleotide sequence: TGTGCCAGCAGCGCACCGGGACCCCGGAACACTGAAGCTTTCTTT. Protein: CASSAPGPRNTEAFF.

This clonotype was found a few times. The CDR3 sequence is CASKEDRRLPGELFF. Here the CDR3 DNA reads TGTGCCAGCAAAGAGGACAGGCGGCTCCCCGGGGAGCTGTTTTTT. The gene calls are TRBV6-2 or TRBV6-3 and TRBJ2-2, with 7 bases lining up with TRBD1. The V segment lost 7 bases and the J segment 6 bases; nucleotides outside the gene matches: 11. Germline CDR1 reads MNHEY; CDR2 reads SVGEGT. This CDR3 region has 15 residues.

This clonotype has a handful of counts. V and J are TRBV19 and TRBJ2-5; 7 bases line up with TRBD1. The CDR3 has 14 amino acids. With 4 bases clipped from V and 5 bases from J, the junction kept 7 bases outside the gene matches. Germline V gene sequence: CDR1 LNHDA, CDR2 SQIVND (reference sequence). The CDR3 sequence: CASSTTGDGETQYF. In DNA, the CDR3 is TGTGCCAGTAGTACAACAGGGGACGGGGAGACCCAGTACTTC.

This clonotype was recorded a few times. CDR3 amino acids: CASSLGSGASGELFF. The CDR3 DNA is TGTGCCAGCAGCTTAGGTAGCGGGGCATCCGGGGAGCTGTTTTTT. The rearrangement uses TRBV7-9 and TRBJ2-2; the match to TRBD2 covers 8 bases. The CDR3 contains 15 residues. Unmatched junction bases numbered 4, after V lost 1 base and J lost 6 bases. Germline CDR1 reads SEHNR; CDR2 reads FQNEAQ (reference sequence).

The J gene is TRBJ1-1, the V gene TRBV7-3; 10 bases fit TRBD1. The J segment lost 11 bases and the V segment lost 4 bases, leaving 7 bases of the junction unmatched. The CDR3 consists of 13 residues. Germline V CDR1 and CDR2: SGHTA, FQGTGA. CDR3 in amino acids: CASSSTGGELAFF. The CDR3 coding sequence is TGTGCCAGCAGCTCGACAGGGGGCGAATTGGCTTTCTTT.

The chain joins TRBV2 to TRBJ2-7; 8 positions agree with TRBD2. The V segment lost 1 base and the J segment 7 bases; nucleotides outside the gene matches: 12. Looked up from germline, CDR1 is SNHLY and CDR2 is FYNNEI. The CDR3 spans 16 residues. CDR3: CASSEVAGGRRGEQYF. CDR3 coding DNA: TGTGCCAGCAGTGAAGTTGCGGGGGGCCGTCGTGGGGAGCAGTACTTC.

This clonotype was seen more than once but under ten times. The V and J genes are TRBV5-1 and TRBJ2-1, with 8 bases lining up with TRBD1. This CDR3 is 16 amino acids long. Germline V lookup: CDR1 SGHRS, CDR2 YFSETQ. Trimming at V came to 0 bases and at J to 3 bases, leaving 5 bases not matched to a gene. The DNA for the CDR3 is TGCGCCAGCAGCTTGGATACCGGGACAGGCTACAATGAGCAGTTCTTC. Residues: CASSLDTGTGYNEQFF.

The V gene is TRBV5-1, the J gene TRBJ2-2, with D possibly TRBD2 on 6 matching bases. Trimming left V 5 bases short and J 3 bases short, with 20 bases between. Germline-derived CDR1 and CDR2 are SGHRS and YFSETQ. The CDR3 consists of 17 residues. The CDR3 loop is CASRSPGREGYTGELFF. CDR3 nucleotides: TGCGCCAGCAGATCCCCCGGGCGGGAAGGTTACACCGGGGAGCTGTTTTTT. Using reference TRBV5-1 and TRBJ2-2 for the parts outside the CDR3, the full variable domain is KAGVTQTPRYLIKTRGQQVTLSCSPISGHRSVSWYQQTPGQGLQFLFEYFSETQRNKGNFPGRFSGRQFSNSRSEMNVSTLELGDSALYLCASRSPGREGYTGELFFGEGSRLTVL.

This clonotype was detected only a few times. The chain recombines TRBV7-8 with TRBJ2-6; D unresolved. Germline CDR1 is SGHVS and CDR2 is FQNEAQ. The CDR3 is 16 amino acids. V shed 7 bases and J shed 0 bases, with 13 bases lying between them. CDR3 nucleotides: TGTGCCAGCAACTCATTTTTGACCTCTGGGGCCAACGTCCTGACTTTC. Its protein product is CASNSFLTSGANVLTF.

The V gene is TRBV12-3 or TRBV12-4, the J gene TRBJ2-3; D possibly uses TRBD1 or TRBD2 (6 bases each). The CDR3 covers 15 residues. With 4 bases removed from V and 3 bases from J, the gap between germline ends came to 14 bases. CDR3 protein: CASSSGARGTDTQYF. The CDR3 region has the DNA TGTGCCAGCAGTTCGGGGGCCAGGGGAACAGATACGCAGTATTTT.

CDR3 in amino acids: CASRRLAGGVADTQYF. CDR3 sequence (DNA): TGTGCCAGCAGACGACTAGCGGGGGGCGTCGCAGATACGCAGTATTTT. This rearrangement joins TRBV11-2 to TRBJ2-3; 13 bases are shared with TRBD2. J was trimmed by 4 bases and V by 6 bases; bases with no gene match: 7. The germline V gene has CDR1 SGHAT and CDR2 FQNNGV. CDR3 length equals 16 residues.

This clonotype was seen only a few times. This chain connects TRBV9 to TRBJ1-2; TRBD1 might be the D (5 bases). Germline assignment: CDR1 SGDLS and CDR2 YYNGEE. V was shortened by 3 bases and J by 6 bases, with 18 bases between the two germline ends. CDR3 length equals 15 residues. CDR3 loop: CASSGQTATTNGYTF. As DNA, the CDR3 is TGTGCCAGCAGCGGGCAGACAGCTACTACTAATGGCTACACCTTC.

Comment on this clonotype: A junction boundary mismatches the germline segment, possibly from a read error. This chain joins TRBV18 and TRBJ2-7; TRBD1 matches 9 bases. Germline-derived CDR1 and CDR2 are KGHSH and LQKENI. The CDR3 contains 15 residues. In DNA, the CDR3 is TGTGCCAGCTCACCGGCGACAGGGGGGTCCTACGAGCAGTATTTC. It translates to CASSPATGGSYEQYF.

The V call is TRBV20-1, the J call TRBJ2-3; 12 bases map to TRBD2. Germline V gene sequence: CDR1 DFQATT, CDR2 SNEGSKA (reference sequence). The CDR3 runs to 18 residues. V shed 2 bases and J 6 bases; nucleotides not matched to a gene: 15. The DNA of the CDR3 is TGCAGTGCTAGACCCCCCCTAGCGGGGGGGGCCTATGGTGATACGCAGTATTTT. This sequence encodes CSARPPLAGGAYGDTQYF.

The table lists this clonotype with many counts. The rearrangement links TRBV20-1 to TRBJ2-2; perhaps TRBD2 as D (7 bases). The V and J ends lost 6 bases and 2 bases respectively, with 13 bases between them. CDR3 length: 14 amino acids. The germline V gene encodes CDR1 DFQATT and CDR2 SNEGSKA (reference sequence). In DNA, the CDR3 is TGCAGTGCGGGGGGGCAGATAAACACCGGGGAGCTGTTTTTT. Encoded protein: CSAGGQINTGELFF.

CDR3 nucleotide sequence: TGTGCCAGCAGCCAACGCCTGGCGGGAGGTTATTACGAGCAGTACTTC. Residues: CASSQRLAGGYYEQYF. The rearrangement joins TRBV3-1 to TRBJ2-7; 8 bases map to TRBD2. There are 16 residues in the CDR3. The ends lost 2 bases at V and 4 bases at J; junction bases unmatched: 10. The germline gives CDR1 LGHDT, CDR2 YNNKEL (reference sequence).

CDR3 protein: CSADDTNTGELFF. CDR3 sequence (DNA): TGCAGTGCCGATGACACGAACACCGGGGAGCTGTTTTTT. This chain links TRBV20-1 with TRBJ2-2; D call uncertain. CDR3 length: 13 residues. V gave up 6 bases and J gave up 0 bases, with 8 bases separating them. Germline loops: CDR1 DFQATT, CDR2 SNEGSKA (reference sequence).